A single sample gave rise to the 30 T cell receptor beta chains below, sequenced in a study of identical twins. TCRdb re-derived calls from the 5' RACE reads in MiXCR, one entry per CDR3 protein. The sample lists some 1,700,000 distinct CDR3 sequences, around 29% seen once, with about 0.25% in the top ten. The specimen was cord blood. The receptors shown here come from a newborn girl in good health.

In its sample, this clonotype was seen a few times. CDR3 amino acids: CASSQERTVTYQPQHF. DNA of the CDR3: TGTGCCAGCAGCCAAGAACGGACAGTTACCTATCAGCCCCAGCATTTT. This chain connects TRBV4-2 to TRBJ1-5, with D possibly being TRBD1 (6 bases). The CDR3 is 16 residues long. Trimming removed 0 bases from V and 5 bases from J, with 14 bases in between. CDR1 and CDR2 (germline): LGHNA, YNFKEQ.

The chain links TRBV6-4 to TRBJ2-1; 10 bases line up with TRBD2. The CDR3 consists of 16 residues. The junction had 15 bases not matched to a gene; V was cut back by 8 bases and J by 8 bases. Per germline, CDR1 MRHNA and CDR2 SNTAGT. The CDR3 loop is CASLKAKRGGKDEQFF. CDR3 coding DNA: TGTGCCAGCCTGAAGGCAAAGCGGGGGGGGAAGGATGAGCAGTTCTTC.

This clonotype was observed many times. The chain links TRBV28 to TRBJ2-4; D may be TRBD1 (6 bases). The CDR3 consists of 12 residues. V lost 3 bases and J lost 13, with 13 bases in between. Looked up from germline, CDR1 is MDHEN and CDR2 is SYDVKM. CDR3 sequence (DNA): TGTGCCAGCAGTTTTCGCCCGGGACAACAGTACTTC. Amino acid sequence: CASSFRPGQQYF. The full variable domain, rest sourced from reference TRBV28 and TRBJ2-4, is DVKVTQSSRYLVKRTGEKVFLECVQDMDHENMFWYRQDPGLGLRLIYFSYDVKMKEKGDIPEGYSVSREKKERFSLILESASTNQTSMYLCASSFRPGQQYFGAGTRLSVL.

CDR3 residues: CASDGKSYNEQYF. Written as DNA, the CDR3 is TGTGCCAGCGATGGGAAATCCTACAATGAGCAGTACTTC. V gene TRBV7-9 combines with J gene TRBJ2-1, with no clear D. TRBJ2-7 matches the DNA end more closely, so the J call is doubtful. The CDR3 totals 13 residues. Germline V CDR1 and CDR2: SEHNR, FQNEAQ (reference sequence).

This clonotype has a handful of counts. The V and J genes are TRBV4-2 and TRBJ2-1; TRBD2 agrees at 13 bases. With 0 bases clipped from V and 8 bases from J, the junction kept 16 bases outside the gene matches. CDR1 is LGHNA, CDR2 YNFKEQ, per germline. The CDR3 runs to 20 residues. CDR3 in amino acids: CASSQDDGPFTSGGDYEQFF. DNA for the CDR3: TGTGCCAGCAGCCAAGATGATGGGCCTTTTACTAGCGGGGGGGACTATGAGCAGTTCTTC.

The chain recombines TRBV29-1 with TRBJ1-4; 8 nucleotides line up with TRBD1. The CDR3 runs 13 residues. Germline V lookup: CDR1 SQVTM, CDR2 ANQGSEA. CDR3 amino acids: CGGARGRGEKLFF. In nucleotides, the CDR3 is TGCGGCGGCGCCAGGGGGCGAGGGGAAAAACTGTTTTTT.

The chain links TRBV2 to TRBJ2-1; tentative D call: TRBD1 (5 bases). This CDR3 spans 15 amino acids. Germline CDR1 is SNHLY and CDR2 is FYNNEI. V was shortened by 0 bases and J by 7 bases, with 13 bases between the two germline ends. The CDR3 DNA reads TGTGCCAGCAGTGAAGCGCTGGCAGGGCGGAATGAGCAGTTCTTC. It translates to CASSEALAGRNEQFF.

This chain links TRBV20-1 with TRBJ1-5; the D gene is possibly TRBD1 (6 bases). V was shortened by 1 base and J by 4 bases, with 8 bases between the two germline ends. The CDR3 is made up of 13 amino acids. The germline V gene encodes CDR1 DFQATT and CDR2 SNEGSKA (reference sequence). CDR3 sequence: CSARAGQNQPQHF. CDR3 in DNA: TGCAGTGCTAGAGCGGGACAAAATCAGCCCCAGCATTTT.

This clonotype has just a few counts. This chain connects TRBV20-1 to TRBJ2-3, with 10 nucleotides matching TRBD2. There are 16 residues in the CDR3. V lost 0 bases to trimming and J lost 6 bases; unmatched junction nucleotides: 9. Looked up from germline, CDR1 is DFQATT and CDR2 is SNEGSKA (reference sequence). CDR3 in DNA: TGCAGTGCTAGAGATCCCCTAGCGGGAGCGGGGGATACGCAGTATTTT. Amino acids: CSARDPLAGAGDTQYF.

The sample holds a few counts of this clonotype. DNA of the CDR3: TGTGCCAGCAGCTTATTTTTCGGGGCAGGGACCCAGTACTTC. Translating it yields CASSLFFGAGTQYF. This sequence joins TRBV7-9 and TRBJ2-5; D tentatively reads TRBD1 or TRBD2 (5 bases each). CDR3 length equals 14 residues. The ends were cut back, 2 bases at V and 7 bases at J, with 14 bases in the middle. Germline CDR1 and CDR2: SEHNR and FQNEAQ (reference sequence).

V and J are TRBV20-1 and TRBJ1-2; D gene uncertain. The CDR3 loop spans 12 amino acids. The germline V and J ends were trimmed by 3 bases and 3 bases, with 8 bases remaining between them. Germline V gene lookup returns CDR1 DFQATT and CDR2 SNEGSKA (reference sequence). The CDR3 here is CSARHFHYGYTF. The CDR3 DNA is TGCAGTGCTAGGCACTTCCACTATGGCTACACCTTC.

The sample holds a few counts of this clonotype. This rearrangement joins TRBV5-1 to TRBJ1-1; D remains unclear. Germline V CDR1 and CDR2: SGHRS, YFSETQ. V was shortened by 4 bases and J by 1 base, with 14 bases between the two germline ends. The CDR3 totals 15 residues. The CDR3 sequence: CASSPNLLANTEAFF. The CDR3 DNA follows: TGCGCCAGCAGCCCCAACTTACTAGCGAACACTGAAGCTTTCTTT.

The CDR3: CASLTHKTYEQYF. CDR3 nucleotide sequence: TGTGCCAGCCTTACCCACAAAACCTACGAGCAGTACTTC. The chain uses TRBV2 and TRBJ2-7; D is unclear. Germline assignment: CDR1 SNHLY and CDR2 FYNNEI. There are 13 residues in the CDR3. V lost 8 bases to trimming and J lost 2 bases, with 13 bases between them.

The chain couples TRBV10-3 to TRBJ1-1, with a weak D call TRBD1 (5 bases). Germline V gene data show CDR1 as ENHRY and CDR2 as SYGVKD. The CDR3 is 11 residues long. The V and J ends lost 10 bases and 8 bases respectively, with 14 bases between them. The CDR3 region is CATTRDGEAFF. The CDR3, as DNA: TGTGCCACCACCCGGGACGGGGAAGCTTTCTTT.

About this clonotype: A much larger clone differs from this one at a single base, so this may be a read error. V is TRBV3-1 and J is TRBJ2-7, with D possibly matching TRBD2 (6 bases). This CDR3 has 14 amino acids. The ends were cut back, 1 base at V and 7 bases at J, with 14 bases in the middle. Germline-derived CDR1 and CDR2 are LGHDT and YNNKEL (reference sequence). The CDR3 coding sequence is TGTGCCAGCAGCCAAGGCGGGGTTTACAATGAGCAGTACTTC. Residues: CASSQGGVYNEQYF.

V and J are TRBV5-1 and TRBJ2-1; 12 nucleotides align to TRBD2. The J segment lost 8 bases and the V segment lost 3 bases, leaving 6 bases of the junction unmatched. Germline CDR1 reads SGHRS; CDR2 reads YFSETQ. This CDR3 comprises 15 residues. The CDR3 nucleotides are TGCGCCAGCAGCTCGACTAGCGGGAGAGTAGATGAGCAGTTCTTC. Amino acid sequence: CASSSTSGRVDEQFF.

V usage is TRBV7-8 and J usage is TRBJ2-1, with D possibly called TRBD1 or TRBD2 (6 bases each). The CDR3 runs 17 residues. Germline values: CDR1 SGHVS, CDR2 FQNEAQ. Trimming pared 1 base from V and 1 base from J, leaving 14 bases between. The CDR3 spells CASSLDPRRGSYNEQFF. The CDR3 region has the DNA TGTGCCAGCAGCTTAGACCCGCGGAGGGGGTCCTACAATGAGCAGTTCTTC. Full variable domain (outside the CDR3, taken from reference TRBV7-8 and TRBJ2-1): GAGVSQSPRYKVAKRGQDVALRCDPISGHVSLFWYQQALGQGPEFLTYFQNEAQLDKSGLPSDRFFAERPEGSVSTLKIQRTQQEDSAVYLCASSLDPRRGSYNEQFFGPGTRLTVL.

The chain links TRBV20-1 to TRBJ1-2; 7 positions agree with TRBD1. This CDR3 is built from 14 residues. Germline V gives CDR1 DFQATT, CDR2 SNEGSKA (reference sequence). Germline trimming cut 4 bases from V and 2 bases from J; bases unmatched to any gene: 7. The CDR3 sequence is CSAISGGGNYGYTF. In DNA, the CDR3 is TGCAGTGCTATCTCAGGGGGGGGCAACTATGGCTACACCTTC.

This clonotype was counted only a few times. The chain is built from TRBV20-1 and TRBJ2-3, with 7 bases fitting TRBD2. With 4 bases clipped from V and 4 bases from J, the junction kept 8 bases outside the gene matches. CDR3 length: 14 amino acids. Germline lookup yields CDR1 DFQATT and CDR2 SNEGSKA (reference sequence). CDR3 residues: CSATLAAGADTQYF. CDR3 DNA sequence: TGCAGTGCTACCCTAGCGGCCGGGGCAGATACGCAGTATTTT.

Notes on this clonotype: This may stem from a read error, because a much larger clone lies one nucleotide away. The V call is TRBV7-8, the J call TRBJ2-1; TRBD2 aligns across 9 bases. The DNA matches TRBJ2-7 better at its end, which makes the J call doubtful. The CDR3 loop spans 15 amino acids. Germline CDR1 is SGHVS and CDR2 is FQNEAQ. The CDR3 here is CAGSLGTSSYNEQYF. CDR3 in DNA: TGTGCCGGCAGCTTAGGGACTAGCTCCTACAATGAGCAGTACTTC.

Only a few counts were recorded for this clonotype. The J gene is TRBJ1-4, the V gene TRBV6-6, with no clear D. This CDR3 contains 13 residues. CDR1 and CDR2 from the germline V gene are MNHNY and SVGAGI (reference sequence). Deletions cut 2 bases from V and 3 bases from J, with 4 bases between. In DNA, the CDR3 is TGTGCCAGCAGTTACGGATCTAATGAAAAACTGTTTTTT. Protein product: CASSYGSNEKLFF.

The V gene is TRBV20-1, the J gene TRBJ2-5; 8 bases line up with TRBD1. Gene TRBJ2-7 matches the end of the DNA better, so the J call may be wrong. The CDR3 is 15 residues long. Germline CDR1 DFQATT, CDR2 SNEGSKA (reference sequence). CDR3 nucleotides: TGCAGTGCTAGTGATCGTGACAGGGGAACCTACGAGCAGTACTTC. Translated: CSASDRDRGTYEQYF.

The chain has TRBV5-1 and TRBJ1-2; 8 bases fit TRBD1. The V segment lost 3 bases and the J segment 8 bases; nucleotides outside the gene matches: 6. The V gene's germline CDR1 is SGHRS and CDR2 YFSETQ. This CDR3 spans 13 amino acids. This chain's CDR3 is CASSSTGELGYTF. CDR3 DNA sequence: TGCGCCAGCAGCTCGACAGGGGAACTGGGCTACACCTTC.

Only a few counts were recorded for this clonotype. The chain joins TRBV27 to TRBJ1-6, with D maybe TRBD1 (6 bases). CDR1 is MNHEY, CDR2 SMNVEV, per germline (reference sequence). The germline V and J ends were trimmed by 2 bases and 5 bases, with 10 bases remaining between them. The CDR3 has 15 amino acids. The CDR3 spells CASSLNRANNSPLHF. In DNA form, the CDR3 reads TGTGCCAGCAGTTTAAACAGGGCTAATAATTCACCCCTCCACTTT.

The V and J genes are TRBV6-6 and TRBJ2-1; D remains ambiguous. The DNA matches TRBJ2-7 better at its end, which makes the J call doubtful. Germline V lookup: CDR1 MNHNY, CDR2 SVGAGI (reference sequence). The CDR3 is 15 amino acids. The CDR3 spells CASSYSLYSYNEQYF. CDR3 DNA: TGTGCCAGCAGTTACTCGCTATACTCCTACAATGAGCAGTACTTC.

This chain uses TRBV29-1 with TRBJ2-5, with a weak D call TRBD2 (6 bases). The germline gives CDR1 SQVTM, CDR2 ANQGSEA. The CDR3 extends over 14 amino acids. The germline V and J ends were trimmed by 7 bases and 0 bases, with 15 bases remaining between them. The CDR3 region is CSATTGGDQETQYF. Written as DNA, the CDR3 is TGCAGCGCCACAACAGGCGGGGACCAAGAGACCCAGTACTTC.

The DNA for the CDR3 is TGTGCCAGCAGTCCAGGGGGACAGGGGCGCGGCTACACCTTC. Amino acids: CASSPGGQGRGYTF. This chain joins TRBV28 and TRBJ1-2; 10 bases line up with TRBD1. Unmatched junction bases numbered 8, after V lost 5 bases and J lost 8 bases. The CDR3 has 14 amino acids. Germline lookup yields CDR1 MDHEN and CDR2 SYDVKM.

This clonotype came up a few times. The V and J genes are TRBV4-1 and TRBJ2-5; D remains ambiguous. The CDR3 runs 16 residues. In germline, CDR1 is MGHRA, CDR2 YSYEKL. V was trimmed by 2 bases and J by 0 bases, leaving 13 bases between them. Written as DNA, the CDR3 is TGCGCCAGCAGCCAATATGAGAGAAGGTACCAAGAGACCCAGTACTTC. Protein product: CASSQYERRYQETQYF.

This chain connects TRBV5-1 to TRBJ2-3; 11 bases align to TRBD2. The V gene end was trimmed by 4 bases and the J gene end by 6 bases; junction bases not matched to a gene: 7. This CDR3 spans 15 amino acids. Germline loops: CDR1 SGHRS, CDR2 YFSETQ. The CDR3 DNA follows: TGCGCCAGCAGCCTCCTGGGACTAGCGGCGGATACGCAGTATTTT. Amino acid sequence: CASSLLGLAADTQYF.

This chain links TRBV7-6 with TRBJ1-2; D is unclear. This CDR3 spans 15 amino acids. Trimming stripped 6 bases from V and 3 bases from J, with 17 bases between. Germline CDR1 and CDR2: SGHVS and FNYEAQ. CDR3 residues: CASSQNIRSHYGYTF. The CDR3 region has the DNA TGTGCCAGCAGTCAAAATATAAGGAGCCACTATGGCTACACCTTC. Drawing the rest from reference TRBV7-6 and TRBJ1-2, the complete variable domain is GAGVSQSPRYKVTKRGQDVALRCDPISGHVSLYWYRQALGQGPEFLTYFNYEAQQDKSGLPNDRFSAERPEGSISTLTIQRTEQRDSAMYRCASSQNIRSHYGYTFGSGTRLTVV.